This T cell receptor beta chain was sequenced during a study of blood T cell repertoires in COVID-19. Sequencing was performed with immunoSEQ multiplex PCR; in TCRdb, only in-frame clones are kept and a portion is missing. The data show about 200,000 clones, 89% seen once. CDR1 and CDR2 from the germline V gene are LNHDA and SQIVND (reference sequence). The CDR3 covers 16 residues. Trimming removed 2 bases at V and 0 bases at J, with 13 bases between. The J gene is TRBJ1-2, the V gene TRBV19; maybe TRBD1 (5 bases). This receptor was identified in a woman under 30 who had recovered from COVID-19. Sequencing used PBMCs or T cells enriched from blood (not recorded which). CDR3 loop: CASSIYLGGANYGYTF. CDR3 DNA sequence: TGTGCCAGTAGTATATACCTCGGGGGGGCTAACTATGGCTACACCTTC.